The clone carrying this TCR beta chain occurred many times. Its antigen is undetermined. V lost 3 bases and J lost 9, with 6 bases in between. The CDR3 runs 12 residues. These data originate in a study of identical twins. General study results and limits: Insertion counts were lower in abundant cord blood beta clonotypes, a trend that memory repertoires did not show. Model-predicted out-of-frame TCR alpha sharing fell below observed values in monozygotic twins.

Each CDR3 protein gets one entry after TCRdb re-called the 5' RACE reads with MiXCR. The data contain a few hundred thousand distinct CDR3 sequences, roughly 15% of them seen just once; the ten biggest clones take up 0.44%. Everyone who gave samples was a healthy Caucasian. This sample was also put to use in a study of yellow fever vaccine responses in identical twins.

The receptor comes from a woman younger than 30 in good health. The specimen was CD4+ T cells sorted from blood. The chain recombines TRBV12-3 or TRBV12-4 with TRBJ1-6; weak D call: TRBD1 (5 bases). The CDR3 DNA reads TGTGCCAGCAGTTTGGGGGTTTCACCCCTCCACTTT. Translated: CASSLGVSPLHF.